A selection of T cell receptor beta chains follows, all from one sample in a study of blood T cells in healthy people across ages. TCRdb ran MiXCR on the 5' RACE reads and lists one entry per CDR3 protein. The sample shows 950,000 to 1,200,000 distinct CDR3 sequences, under 40% of them seen only once. Sequences were obtained from blood. The receptors shown here come from a man aged 18-30 years in good health. Both conserved end residues are part of each CDR3. The D gene is left open where the match is weak. The size entry is marked missing in some rows and otherwise reads once, few, many or a size class.

>-|15|TRBD1|TRBJ2-1|TRBV15
CATNIEGAAYNEQFF
TGTGCCACCAATATTGAGGGGGCGGCCTACAATGAGCAGTTCTTC
>few|15|-|TRBJ1-6|TRBV12-3/TRBV12-4
CASSLQWDKNSPLHF
TGTGCCAGCAGTTTACAGTGGGACAAGAATTCACCCCTCCACTTT
>many|15|-|TRBJ2-3|TRBV10-3
CAISESMVISDTQYF
TGTGCCATCAGTGAGTCGATGGTTATTTCGGATACGCAGTATTTT
>-|14|-|TRBJ1-2|TRBV12-3/TRBV12-4
CASSLVAGVDGYTF
TGTGCCAGCAGTTTAGTGGCCGGGGTGGATGGCTACACCTTC
>-|14|TRBD1|TRBJ2-1|TRBV20-1
CSASGRTGYNEQFF
TGCAGTGCTAGTGGGCGGACAGGCTACAATGAGCAGTTCTTC
>-|12|-|TRBJ2-3|TRBV9
CASSPREPAQYF
TGTGCCAGCAGCCCCCGGGAGCCTGCGCAGTATTTT
>few|16|-|TRBJ2-1|TRBV27
CASSLQTGSSYNEQFF
TGTGCCAGCAGTTTACAAACTGGGAGCTCCTACAATGAGCAGTTCTTC
>-|13|-|TRBJ2-1|TRBV20-1
CSASRGPSYEQFF
TGCAGTGCTAGTAGGGGCCCGAGTTATGAGCAGTTCTTC
>-|15|-|TRBJ2-1|TRBV6-5
CASSFRGRASDEQFF
TGTGCCAGCAGTTTCCGGGGCAGGGCCTCTGATGAGCAGTTCTTC
>-|15|-|TRBJ2-3|TRBV6-5
CASSYERASTDTQYF
TGTGCCAGCAGTTACGAGCGGGCCAGCACAGATACGCAGTATTTT
>-|18|-|TRBJ2-7|TRBV7-3
CASSLLSGGGAIYNEQYF
TGTGCCAGCAGCTTATTGTCCGGGGGCGGGGCAATCTACAATGAGCAGTACTTC
>-|15|-|TRBJ1-4|TRBV7-9
CASSSPGPGNEKLFF
TGTGCCAGCAGTTCCCCGGGACCGGGTAATGAAAAACTGTTTTTT
>many|12|-|TRBJ1-1|TRBV7-2
CASSLGGVEAFF
TGTGCCAGCAGCTTAGGAGGCGTTGAAGCTTTCTTT
>-|16|-|TRBJ1-1|TRBV27
CASSLSGYKMNTEAFF
TGTGCCAGCAGTTTATCAGGGTATAAAATGAACACTGAAGCTTTCTTT
>-|16|-|TRBJ2-2|TRBV4-2
CASSQDSPANTGELFF
TGTGCCAGCAGCCAAGATAGTCCCGCGAACACCGGGGAGCTGTTTTTT
>-|14|-|TRBJ2-3|TRBV5-6
CASSRRTSTDTQYF
TGTGCCAGCAGCAGGCGGACTAGCACAGATACGCAGTATTTT
>-|13|-|TRBJ1-1|TRBV6-6
CASSFGGDPEAFF
TGTGCCAGCAGCTTTGGGGGGGACCCTGAAGCTTTCTTT
>few|16|-|TRBJ2-1|TRBV7-8
CASSSQANRLYNEQFF
TGTGCCAGCAGCTCCCAGGCGAACCGACTATACAATGAGCAGTTCTTC
>-|12|-|TRBJ2-1|TRBV20-1
CSARSPGNEQFF
TGCAGTGCTAGGAGCCCAGGCAATGAGCAGTTCTTC
>-|14|-|TRBJ2-1|TRBV20-1
CSAPYRSSYNEQFF
TGCAGTGCCCCATACCGCAGCTCCTACAATGAGCAGTTCTTC
>-|16|TRBD1|TRBJ1-2|TRBV9
CASSEYQGASSNGYTF
TGTGCCAGCAGCGAATATCAGGGGGCATCGTCGAATGGCTACACCTTC
>-|16|TRBD2|TRBJ2-4|TRBV7-2
CASSSTSGGSKNIQYF
TGTGCCAGCAGCTCCACTAGCGGGGGGTCCAAAAACATTCAGTACTTC
>few|16|TRBD1|TRBJ2-3|TRBV14
CASSQDWRQGLDTQYF
TGTGCCAGCAGCCAAGATTGGAGACAGGGTTTGGATACGCAGTATTTT
>once|13|-|TRBJ2-1|TRBV20-1
CSATRTAYNEQFF
TGCAGTGCCACCCGGACGGCCTACAATGAGCAGTTCTTC
>-|14|-|TRBJ1-1|TRBV12-3/TRBV12-4
CANSQPGVNTEAFF
TGTGCCAACAGTCAACCAGGGGTTAACACTGAAGCTTTCTTT
>-|14|-|TRBJ2-7|TRBV2
CASSAELSYNEQYF
TGTGCCAGCAGTGCAGAGCTATCCTACAATGAGCAGTACTTC
>few|16|TRBD1|TRBJ2-1|TRBV4-3
CASSQKMGTGSNEQFF
TGCGCCAGCAGCCAAAAAATGGGGACAGGGAGCAATGAGCAGTTCTTC
>few|13|-|TRBJ2-3|TRBV20-1
CSAKGGHSDTQYF
TGCAGTGCGAAGGGGGGGCATTCAGATACGCAGTATTTT